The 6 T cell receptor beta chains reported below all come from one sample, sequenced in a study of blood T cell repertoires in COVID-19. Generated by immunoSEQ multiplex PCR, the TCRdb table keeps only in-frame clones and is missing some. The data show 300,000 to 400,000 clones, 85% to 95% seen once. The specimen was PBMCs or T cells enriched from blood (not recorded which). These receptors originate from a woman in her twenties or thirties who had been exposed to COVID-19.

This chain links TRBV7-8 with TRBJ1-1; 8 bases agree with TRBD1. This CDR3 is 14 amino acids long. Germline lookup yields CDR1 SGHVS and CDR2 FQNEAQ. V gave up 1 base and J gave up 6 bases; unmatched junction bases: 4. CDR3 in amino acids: CASSLGTGFAEAFF. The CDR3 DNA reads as TGTGCCAGCAGCTTAGGGACAGGGTTCGCTGAAGCTTTCTTT.

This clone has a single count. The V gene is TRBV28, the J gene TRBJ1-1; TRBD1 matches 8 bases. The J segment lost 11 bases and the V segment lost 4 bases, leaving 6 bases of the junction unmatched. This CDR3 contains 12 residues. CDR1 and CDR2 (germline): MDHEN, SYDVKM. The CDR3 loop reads CASSSPGQAAFF. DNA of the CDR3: TGTGCCAGCAGTTCTCCGGGACAGGCGGCTTTCTTT.

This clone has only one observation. CDR3 nucleotides: TGTGCCAGCAGCTTAGATCGAGGGGACACTTGGTTTGGAAAACTGTTTTTT. The encoded protein is CASSLDRGDTWFGKLFF. The V gene is TRBV7-9, the J gene TRBJ1-4, with D perhaps matching TRBD1 (6 bases). The CDR3 runs 17 residues. CDR1 is SEHNR, CDR2 FQNEAQ, per germline (reference sequence). Deletions cut 1 base from V and 10 bases from J, with 22 bases between.

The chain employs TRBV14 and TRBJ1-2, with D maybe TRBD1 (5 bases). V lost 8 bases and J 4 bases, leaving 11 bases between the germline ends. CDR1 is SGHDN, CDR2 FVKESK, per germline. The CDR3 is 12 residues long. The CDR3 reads CASGQGLYGYTF. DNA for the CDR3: TGTGCCAGCGGGCAGGGACTCTATGGCTACACCTTC. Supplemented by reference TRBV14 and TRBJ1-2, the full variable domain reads EAGVTQFPSHSVIEKGQTVTLRCDPISGHDNLYWYRRVMGKEIKFLLHFVKESKQDESGMPNNRFLAERTGGTYSTLKVQPAELEDSGVYFCASGQGLYGYTFGSGTRLTVV.

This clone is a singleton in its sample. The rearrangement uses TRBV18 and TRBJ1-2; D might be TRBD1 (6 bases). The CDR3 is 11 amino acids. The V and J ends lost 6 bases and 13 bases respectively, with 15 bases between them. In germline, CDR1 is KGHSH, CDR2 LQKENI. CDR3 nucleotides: TGTGCCAGCTCCCAAAGGGACATTGCCACCTTC. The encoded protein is CASSQRDIATF.

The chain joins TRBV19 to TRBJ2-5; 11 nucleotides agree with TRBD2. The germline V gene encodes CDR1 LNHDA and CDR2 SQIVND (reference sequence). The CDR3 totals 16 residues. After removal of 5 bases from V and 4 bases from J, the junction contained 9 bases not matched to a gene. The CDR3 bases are TGTGCCAGTAGTCCCAGACTAGCGGGGAATGGAGAGACCCAGTACTTC. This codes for CASSPRLAGNGETQYF.